Sequencing of this T cell receptor (beta chain) was carried out in a study of blood T cell repertoires in COVID-19. As for the study in general: Spain, Italy and the United States supplied samples that represented acute and convalescent COVID-19.

As processed by the authors: Estimation of nucleated cell counts was performed using reference gene primer amplification. Libraries were prepared by immunoSEQ multiplex PCR; TCRdb keeps only in-frame clonotypes and omits some of them. That table is the source of V, J and clone size, and D and trimming were worked out from the DNA. The table includes about 280,000 clones, around 90% detected once. Material: peripheral blood. The origin of this receptor is a woman in her forties who had recovered from COVID-19.

The CDR3 spells CASSPQGSEAFF. CDR3 nucleotide sequence: TGTGCCAGCTCTCCCCAGGGATCTGAAGCTTTCTTT. This rearrangement joins TRBV18 to TRBJ1-1, with a possible D match to TRBD1 (5 bases). Germline lookup yields CDR1 KGHSH and CDR2 LQKENI. The CDR3 consists of 12 residues. The V end lost 6 bases, the J end lost 6 bases, and 11 bases lay between the germline ends.